These T cell receptor beta chains were read from a single sample in a study of cytomegalovirus exposure and HLA in healthy donors. The repertoire was sequenced with immunoSEQ multiplex PCR; TCRdb's copy has only in-frame clones and lacks some. Among 120,000 to 150,000 clones, around three quarters were seen once, and the ten largest hold approximately 6.9%. The sample consisted of PBMCs. The receptors originated from a woman in her thirties or forties in good health and CMV-seropositive. Each CDR3 is given with its conserved first and last residue. Fields, in order: CDR3 protein, CDR3 DNA, D gene, V gene, clone size, J gene. D genes are given only for firm matches. Rows may omit the clone size; those that give it use once, few, many or a size class.

cdr3_aa: CASSSLPGQGSDTQYF
cdr3_nt: TGCGCCAGCAGCTCCTTACCGGGACAGGGGTCTGATACGCAGTATTTT
d_call: TRBD1
v_call: TRBV5-1
clone_size: -
j_call: TRBJ2-3

cdr3_aa: CASSLDGLADYNEQFF
cdr3_nt: TGTGCCAGCAGCTTGGACGGACTAGCGGACTACAATGAGCAGTTCTTC
d_call: TRBD2
v_call: TRBV5-4
clone_size: -
j_call: TRBJ2-1

cdr3_aa: CASSLGGGTDTQYF
cdr3_nt: TGTGCCAGCAGTTTGGGAGGGGGGACAGATACGCAGTATTTT
d_call: -
v_call: TRBV6-5
clone_size: -
j_call: TRBJ2-3

cdr3_aa: CASSWGAGANVLTF
cdr3_nt: TGCGCCAGCAGCTGGGGCGCTGGGGCCAACGTCCTGACTTTC
d_call: -
v_call: TRBV5-1
clone_size: -
j_call: TRBJ2-6

cdr3_aa: CASTQYPGSLNTGELFF
cdr3_nt: TGTGCCAGCACCCAATATCCGGGGTCCCTGAACACCGGGGAGCTGTTTTTT
d_call: -
v_call: TRBV7-7
clone_size: -
j_call: TRBJ2-2

cdr3_aa: CASRDPGLSPETQYF
cdr3_nt: TGTGCCAGCAGGGATCCGGGACTCTCACCAGAGACCCAGTACTTC
d_call: -
v_call: TRBV2
clone_size: -
j_call: TRBJ2-5

cdr3_aa: CASSQQNHRTLRNTIYF
cdr3_nt: TGCGCCAGCAGCCAACAGAACCACAGGACATTGAGAAACACCATATATTTT
d_call: -
v_call: TRBV4-1
clone_size: -
j_call: TRBJ1-3

cdr3_aa: CASSSYPRQPNTGELFF
cdr3_nt: TGTGCCAGCAGCTCATATCCAAGACAGCCGAACACCGGGGAGCTGTTTTTT
d_call: -
v_call: TRBV7-9
clone_size: few
j_call: TRBJ2-2

cdr3_aa: CASSEGGANTGELFF
cdr3_nt: TGCGCCAGCAGTGAGGGGGGCGCGAACACCGGGGAGCTGTTTTTT
d_call: -
v_call: TRBV10-1
clone_size: -
j_call: TRBJ2-2

cdr3_aa: CASSNDRVVEKLFF
cdr3_nt: TGTGCCAGCAGTAACGACAGGGTGGTTGAAAAACTGTTTTTT
d_call: TRBD1
v_call: TRBV7-9
clone_size: -
j_call: TRBJ1-4

cdr3_aa: CASSGGGNQPQHF
cdr3_nt: TGTGCCAGCAGCGGGGGGGGAAATCAGCCCCAGCATTTT
d_call: -
v_call: TRBV6-5
clone_size: -
j_call: TRBJ1-5

cdr3_aa: CASSLDPGLGETQYF
cdr3_nt: TGCGCCAGCAGCTTGGATCCGGGGTTGGGAGAGACCCAGTACTTC
d_call: -
v_call: TRBV5-1
clone_size: -
j_call: TRBJ2-5

cdr3_aa: CASSRSTANTGELFF
cdr3_nt: TGTGCCAGCAGCCGTAGTACGGCGAACACCGGGGAGCTGTTTTTT
d_call: -
v_call: TRBV7-3
clone_size: -
j_call: TRBJ2-2

cdr3_aa: CASSLELAVDEQFF
cdr3_nt: TGTGCCAGCAGCTTAGAACTAGCGGTTGATGAGCAGTTCTTC
d_call: TRBD2
v_call: TRBV7-6
clone_size: -
j_call: TRBJ2-1

cdr3_aa: CASSPTTSGGANEQFF
cdr3_nt: TGTGCCAGCAGCCCGACGACTAGCGGGGGGGCGAATGAGCAGTTCTTC
d_call: TRBD2
v_call: TRBV5-4
clone_size: -
j_call: TRBJ2-1

cdr3_aa: CASSPLAGGHSTDTQYF
cdr3_nt: TGTGCCAGCAGCCCCCTAGCGGGGGGCCATAGCACAGATACGCAGTATTTT
d_call: TRBD2
v_call: TRBV4-2
clone_size: few
j_call: TRBJ2-3

cdr3_aa: CASLSRQNTEAFF
cdr3_nt: TGTGCCAGCTTATCCCGACAGAACACTGAAGCTTTCTTT
d_call: -
v_call: TRBV6-5
clone_size: -
j_call: TRBJ1-1

cdr3_aa: CASSLSGAGLYNEQFF
cdr3_nt: TGTGCCAGCAGTTTATCGGGAGCGGGACTTTACAATGAGCAGTTCTTC
d_call: TRBD2
v_call: TRBV6-5
clone_size: -
j_call: TRBJ2-1

cdr3_aa: CASRTGTGGTGNTIYF
cdr3_nt: TGTGCCAGTAGGACCGGGACAGGGGGCACTGGAAACACCATATATTTT
d_call: TRBD1
v_call: TRBV19
clone_size: -
j_call: TRBJ1-3

cdr3_aa: CASKRQGAVYEQYF
cdr3_nt: TGTGCCAGCAAAAGACAGGGGGCCGTCTACGAGCAGTACTTC
d_call: TRBD1
v_call: TRBV2
clone_size: once
j_call: TRBJ2-7

cdr3_aa: CASSPLGGQGVDTQYF
cdr3_nt: TGTGCCAGCAGCCCACTAGGGGGGCAGGGGGTAGATACGCAGTATTTT
d_call: -
v_call: TRBV9
clone_size: -
j_call: TRBJ2-3

cdr3_aa: CASSQYRDSNQPQHF
cdr3_nt: TGCGCCAGCAGCCAATACAGGGATAGTAATCAGCCCCAGCATTTT
d_call: -
v_call: TRBV4-1
clone_size: -
j_call: TRBJ1-5

cdr3_aa: CASSRRQGITDTQYF
cdr3_nt: TGTGCCAGTAGTAGACGACAGGGTATCACAGATACGCAGTATTTT
d_call: TRBD1
v_call: TRBV19
clone_size: -
j_call: TRBJ2-3

cdr3_aa: CASSPRTSGGYEQYF
cdr3_nt: TGTGCCAGCAGCCCTCGGACTAGCGGGGGTTACGAGCAGTACTTC
d_call: TRBD2
v_call: TRBV7-9
clone_size: few
j_call: TRBJ2-7

cdr3_aa: CASSLVSPRATYYEQYF
cdr3_nt: TGTGCCAGCAGTTTAGTCTCCCCCAGGGCGACTTATTACGAGCAGTACTTC
d_call: -
v_call: TRBV27
clone_size: -
j_call: TRBJ2-7

cdr3_aa: CASGLRLSSYNEQFF
cdr3_nt: TGTGCTAGTGGTCTGAGGCTCAGCTCCTACAATGAGCAGTTCTTC
d_call: -
v_call: TRBV12-5
clone_size: -
j_call: TRBJ2-1

cdr3_aa: CASRDTYNSPLHF
cdr3_nt: TGCGCCAGCCGGGACACGTATAATTCACCCCTCCACTTT
d_call: -
v_call: TRBV5-1
clone_size: once
j_call: TRBJ1-6

cdr3_aa: CAWSSEGASPLHF
cdr3_nt: TGTGCCTGGAGTAGCGAAGGGGCTTCACCCCTCCACTTT
d_call: -
v_call: TRBV30
clone_size: -
j_call: TRBJ1-6

cdr3_aa: CATRPNTGNNEQFF
cdr3_nt: TGTGCCACCAGGCCGAACACAGGGAACAATGAGCAGTTCTTC
d_call: -
v_call: TRBV15
clone_size: -
j_call: TRBJ2-1

cdr3_aa: CATTPGQENNSPLHF
cdr3_nt: TGTGCCACCACCCCTGGACAGGAGAATAATTCACCCCTCCACTTT
d_call: TRBD1
v_call: TRBV10-3
clone_size: -
j_call: TRBJ1-6

cdr3_aa: CASSHPAGYNEQFF
cdr3_nt: TGCGCCAGCAGCCACCCGGCGGGCTACAATGAGCAGTTCTTC
d_call: -
v_call: TRBV4-1
clone_size: once
j_call: TRBJ2-1

cdr3_aa: CASTPPGQDYGYTF
cdr3_nt: TGTGCCAGTACCCCCCCGGGACAGGACTATGGCTACACCTTC
d_call: TRBD1
v_call: TRBV19
clone_size: once
j_call: TRBJ1-2